Sequencing of this T cell receptor (beta chain) was carried out in a study of shared clonotypes between healthy human individuals. Data came from immunoSEQ multiplex PCR; TCRdb stores just in-frame clones and leaves some out. The data contain fewer than 850,000 clones, roughly 70% of them singletons. Concerning this clone: Antigen unknown.

This CDR3 spans 14 amino acids. Between the trimmed V and J ends, which lost 5 bases and 0 bases, there was a span of 11 bases. Germline V gene sequence: CDR1 SGHRS, CDR2 YFSETQ. Findings and limits, study-wide: Blood was the only sampled material, and tissue repertoires likely differ.

Sequencing input: memory CD4+ T cells sorted from blood. Subset of the sample: CD45RA-negative fraction. The receptor was derived from a woman aged 30 to 39 in good health. V usage is TRBV5-1 and J usage is TRBJ2-5; D unclear. This chain's CDR3 is CASSSGSYQETQYF. The CDR3 DNA follows: TGCGCCAGCAGTTCGGGCTCGTACCAAGAGACCCAGTACTTC.